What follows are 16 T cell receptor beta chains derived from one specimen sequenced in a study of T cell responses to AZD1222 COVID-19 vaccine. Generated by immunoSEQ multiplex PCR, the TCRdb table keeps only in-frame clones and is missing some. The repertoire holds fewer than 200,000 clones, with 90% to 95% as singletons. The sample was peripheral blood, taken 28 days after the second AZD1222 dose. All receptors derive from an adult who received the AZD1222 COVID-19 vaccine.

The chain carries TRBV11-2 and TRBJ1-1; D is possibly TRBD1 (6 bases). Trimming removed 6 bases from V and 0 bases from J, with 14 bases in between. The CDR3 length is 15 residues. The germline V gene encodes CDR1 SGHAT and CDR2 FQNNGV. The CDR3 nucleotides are TGTGCCAGCAGTTCCCAGGGGCCCTTGAACACTGAAGCTTTCTTT. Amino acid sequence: CASSSQGPLNTEAFF.

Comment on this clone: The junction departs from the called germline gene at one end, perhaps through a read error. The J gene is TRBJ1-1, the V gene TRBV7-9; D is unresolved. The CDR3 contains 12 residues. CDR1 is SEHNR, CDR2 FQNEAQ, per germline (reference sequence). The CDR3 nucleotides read TGTGCCAGCAGCTTAGATGACTCCCCGAGGGTCTTT. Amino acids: CASSLDDSPRVF.

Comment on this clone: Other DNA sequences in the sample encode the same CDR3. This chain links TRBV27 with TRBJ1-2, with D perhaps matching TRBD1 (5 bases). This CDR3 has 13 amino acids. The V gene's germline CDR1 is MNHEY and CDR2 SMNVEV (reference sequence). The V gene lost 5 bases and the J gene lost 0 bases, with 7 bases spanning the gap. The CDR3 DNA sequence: TGTGCCAGCAGTCTGACAGCTAACTATGGCTACACCTTC. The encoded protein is CASSLTANYGYTF.

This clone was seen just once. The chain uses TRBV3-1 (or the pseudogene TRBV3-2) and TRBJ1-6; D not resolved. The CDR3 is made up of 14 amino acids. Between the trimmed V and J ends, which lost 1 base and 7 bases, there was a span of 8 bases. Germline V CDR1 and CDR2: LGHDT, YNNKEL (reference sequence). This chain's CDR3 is CASSQGYKNSPLHF. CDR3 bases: TGTGCCAGCAGCCAAGGTTATAAAAATTCACCCCTCCACTTT.

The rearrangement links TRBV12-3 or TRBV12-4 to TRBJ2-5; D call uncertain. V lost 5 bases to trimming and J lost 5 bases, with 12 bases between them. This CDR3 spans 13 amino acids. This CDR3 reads CASSLPPVETQYF. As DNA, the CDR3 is TGTGCCAGCAGTCTCCCCCCGGTGGAGACCCAGTACTTC.

This CDR3 is CATSREARVHQPQHF. CDR3 bases: TGTGCCACCAGCAGAGAGGCAAGGGTACATCAGCCCCAGCATTTT. V gene TRBV15 combines with J gene TRBJ1-5, with unresolved D. The length of the CDR3 is 15 residues. Germline CDR1 LNHNV, CDR2 YYDKDF (reference sequence). Deletions cut 0 bases from V and 5 bases from J, with 11 bases between.

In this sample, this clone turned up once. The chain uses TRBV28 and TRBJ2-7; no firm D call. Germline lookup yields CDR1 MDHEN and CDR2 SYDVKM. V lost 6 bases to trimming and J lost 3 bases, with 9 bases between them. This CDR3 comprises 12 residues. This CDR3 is CASSRARYEQYF. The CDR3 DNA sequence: TGTGCCAGCAGCCGGGCCCGCTACGAGCAGTACTTC.

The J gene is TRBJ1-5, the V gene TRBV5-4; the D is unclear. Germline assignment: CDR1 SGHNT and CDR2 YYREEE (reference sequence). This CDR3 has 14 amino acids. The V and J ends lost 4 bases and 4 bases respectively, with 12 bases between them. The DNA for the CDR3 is TGTGCCAGCAGCCCGGGTGGAGGGAATCAGCCCCAGCATTTT. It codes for CASSPGGGNQPQHF. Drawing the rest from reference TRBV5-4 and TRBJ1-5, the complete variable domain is ETGVTQSPTHLIKTRGQQVTLRCSSQSGHNTVSWYQQALGQGPQFIFQYYREEENGRGNFPPRFSGLQFPNYSSELNVNALELDDSALYLCASSPGGGNQPQHFGDGTRLSIL.

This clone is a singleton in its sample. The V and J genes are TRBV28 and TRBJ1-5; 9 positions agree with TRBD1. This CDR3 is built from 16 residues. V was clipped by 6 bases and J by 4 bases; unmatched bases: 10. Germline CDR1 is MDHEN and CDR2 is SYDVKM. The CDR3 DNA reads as TGTGCCAGCAGCTCCCTCCGGACAGGGGAAAATCAGCCCCAGCATTTT. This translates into CASSSLRTGENQPQHF.

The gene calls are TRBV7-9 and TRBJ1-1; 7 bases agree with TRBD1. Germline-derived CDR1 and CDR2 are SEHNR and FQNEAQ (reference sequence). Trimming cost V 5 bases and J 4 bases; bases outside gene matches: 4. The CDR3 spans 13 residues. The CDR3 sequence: CASSLRGGTEAFF. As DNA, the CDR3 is TGTGCCAGCAGCCTCAGGGGGGGCACTGAAGCTTTCTTT.

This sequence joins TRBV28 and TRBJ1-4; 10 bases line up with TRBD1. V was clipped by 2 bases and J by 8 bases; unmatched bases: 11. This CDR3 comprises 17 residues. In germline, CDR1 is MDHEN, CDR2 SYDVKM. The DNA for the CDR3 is TGTGCCAGCAGTTTAATTGGACAGGGGGTGGAAGGGGAAAAACTGTTTTTT. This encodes CASSLIGQGVEGEKLFF.

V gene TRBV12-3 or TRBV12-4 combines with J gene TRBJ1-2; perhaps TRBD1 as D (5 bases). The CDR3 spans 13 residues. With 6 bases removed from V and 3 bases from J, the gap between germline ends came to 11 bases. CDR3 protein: CASSLGTHYGYTF. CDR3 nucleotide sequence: TGTGCCAGCAGCCTAGGGACTCACTATGGCTACACCTTC.

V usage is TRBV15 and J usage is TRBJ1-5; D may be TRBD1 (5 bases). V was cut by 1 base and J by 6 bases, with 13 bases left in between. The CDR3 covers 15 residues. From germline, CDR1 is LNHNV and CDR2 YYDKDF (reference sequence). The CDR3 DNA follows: TGTGCCACCAGCAGAGTTGGGACTCCTACTCAGCCCCAGCATTTT. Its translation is CATSRVGTPTQPQHF. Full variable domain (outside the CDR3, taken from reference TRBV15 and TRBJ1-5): DAMVIQNPRYQVTQFGKPVTLSCSQTLNHNVMYWYQQKSSQAPKLLFHYYDKDFNNEADTPDNFQSRRPNTSFCFLDIRSPGLGDTAMYLCATSRVGTPTQPQHFGDGTRLSIL.

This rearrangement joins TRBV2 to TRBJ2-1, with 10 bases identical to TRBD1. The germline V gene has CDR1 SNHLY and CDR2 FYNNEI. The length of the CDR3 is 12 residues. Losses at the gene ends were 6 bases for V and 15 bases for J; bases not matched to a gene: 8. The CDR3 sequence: CASSLSGQGPFF. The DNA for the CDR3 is TGTGCCAGCAGCCTCTCGGGACAGGGGCCGTTCTTC.

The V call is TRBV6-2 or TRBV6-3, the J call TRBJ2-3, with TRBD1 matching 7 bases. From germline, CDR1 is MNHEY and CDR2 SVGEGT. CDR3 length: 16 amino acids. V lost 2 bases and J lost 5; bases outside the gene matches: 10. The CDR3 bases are TGTGCCAGCAGTTACCGCGGACAGGTGGGAATAGATACGCAGTATTTT. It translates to CASSYRGQVGIDTQYF.

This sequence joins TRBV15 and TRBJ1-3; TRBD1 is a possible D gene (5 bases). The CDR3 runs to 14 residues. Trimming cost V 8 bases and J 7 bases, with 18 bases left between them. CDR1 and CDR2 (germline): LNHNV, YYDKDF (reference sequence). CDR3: CATGDGPVRNTIYF. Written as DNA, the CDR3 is TGTGCCACCGGGGACGGTCCTGTTAGGAACACCATATATTTT. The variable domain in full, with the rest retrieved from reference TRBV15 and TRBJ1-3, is DAMVIQNPRYQVTQFGKPVTLSCSQTLNHNVMYWYQQKSSQAPKLLFHYYDKDFNNEADTPDNFQSRRPNTSFCFLDIRSPGLGDTAMYLCATGDGPVRNTIYFGEGSWLTVV.